This record concerns one TCR beta chain sequence. This CDR3 contains 15 residues. CDR1 SQVTM and CDR2 ANQGSEA come from the germline V gene. The trim removed 6 bases at V and 2 bases at J, leaving 9 bases unmatched. The data originate from a study of shared clonotypes between healthy human individuals. Some clones are missing from TCRdb's copy, which holds only in-frame ones; the method was immunoSEQ multiplex PCR. The sample carries fewer than 1.6 million clones, approximately 98.5% recorded once. The chain uses TRBV29-1 and TRBJ2-3; 9 nucleotides line up with TRBD1. The sequence came from a young man in good health. Material: naive CD4+ T cells sorted from blood. The subset denotes: CD45RA+ positively selected. The CDR3 nucleotides are TGCAGCGTCAACGTACGGGACAGGGCCACAGATACGCAGTATTTT. It is translated as CSVNVRDRATDTQYF.